The 8 T cell receptor beta chains given below trace back to one sample, sequenced in a study of cytomegalovirus exposure and HLA in healthy donors. TCRdb keeps only in-frame clones here, not all; method: immunoSEQ multiplex PCR. The sample has 60,000 to 90,000 clones; 85% are singletons. The sequencing input was PBMCs. The receptors were sampled from a man aged 25-40 years in good health and CMV-seronegative.

The V gene is TRBV29-1, the J gene TRBJ2-3; D is unclear. V shed 1 base and J shed 1 base, with 15 bases lying between them. Germline V lookup: CDR1 SQVTM, CDR2 ANQGSEA. CDR3 length equals 16 residues. CDR3 sequence: CSVEVSEFRGTDTQYF. The CDR3 DNA reads as TGCAGCGTTGAAGTTTCGGAGTTTCGCGGCACAGATACGCAGTATTTT.

This sequence joins TRBV7-9 and TRBJ2-7; the D is unclear. CDR3 size: 13 residues. The germline V and J ends were trimmed by 3 bases and 2 bases, with 8 bases remaining between them. In germline, CDR1 is SEHNR, CDR2 FQNEAQ (reference sequence). CDR3 residues: CASSFSDTYEQYF. The CDR3 nucleotides are TGTGCCAGCAGCTTTTCAGACACCTACGAGCAGTACTTC.

This clone was recorded a few times. This chain joins TRBV10-3 and TRBJ1-5; TRBD1 matches 8 bases. With 3 bases clipped from V and 4 bases from J, the junction kept 8 bases outside the gene matches. The CDR3 runs to 16 residues. The germline gives CDR1 ENHRY, CDR2 SYGVKD. CDR3: CAISDRHRDRNQPQHF. The CDR3 nucleotides read TGTGCCATCAGTGATCGCCACCGGGACAGGAATCAGCCCCAGCATTTT.

This clone showed up just a few times. The chain joins TRBV5-4 to TRBJ1-1, with unresolved D. CDR1 and CDR2 from the germline V gene are SGHNT and YYREEE (reference sequence). V was cut by 4 bases and J by 1 base, with 11 bases left in between. The length of the CDR3 is 14 residues. The CDR3, as DNA: TGTGCCAGCAGCCCCTCACGGGGGAACACTGAAGCTTTCTTT. As protein: CASSPSRGNTEAFF.

The chain joins TRBV11-2 to TRBJ2-3; 9 nucleotides match TRBD2. The germline V gene has CDR1 SGHAT and CDR2 FQNNGV. The V and J ends lost 1 base and 2 bases, in that order; junction bases with no gene match: 7. The CDR3 has 17 residues. The CDR3 spells CASSLGGAGGYTDTQYF. The CDR3 nucleotides are TGTGCCAGCAGCTTAGGTGGGGCGGGGGGGTACACAGATACGCAGTATTTT.

CDR3 protein: CASSKTGSYADTQYF. The CDR3, as DNA: TGTGCCAGCAGCAAAACAGGGAGTTACGCAGATACGCAGTATTTT. J is TRBJ2-3 and V is TRBV21-1; the D segment call TRBD1 is taken from the table without a DNA check. TRBV21-1 is shown as a pseudogene. The CDR3 has 15 amino acids.

As to this clone: The sample has other DNA sequences that encode this CDR3 too. The V and J genes are TRBV19 and TRBJ2-1; perhaps TRBD1 as D (6 bases). This CDR3 contains 14 residues. In germline, CDR1 is LNHDA, CDR2 SQIVND (reference sequence). V was shortened by 5 bases and J by 6 bases, with 14 bases between the two germline ends. This CDR3 reads CASSVSRGANEQFF. DNA of the CDR3: TGTGCCAGTAGTGTTAGCAGGGGTGCCAATGAGCAGTTCTTC.

This chain joins TRBV29-1 and TRBJ2-5, with 7 bases aligning to TRBD1. The CDR3 is 12 residues long. Germline loops: CDR1 SQVTM, CDR2 ANQGSEA. With V trimmed by 7 bases and J by 5 bases, 7 bases remained unmatched. CDR3 in DNA: TGCAGCGCAACAGGGGCCGAGGAGACCCAGTACTTC. Amino acids: CSATGAEETQYF.